A single TCR beta chain is shown here with its context. The antigen is undetermined. Sorted T cells were CFSE-labeled and cultured 5 days with allogeneic regulatory or mature dendritic cells at 1:10. Using immunoSEQ multiplex PCR, the repertoire was profiled, and TCRdb retains in-frame clones only, with some absent. The sample holds about 21,000 clones, over 75% seen once. The CDR3 is made up of 18 amino acids. V lost 4 bases, J lost 0 bases, and 13 bases stayed unmatched. Germline CDR1 reads GTSNPN; CDR2 reads SVGIG (reference sequence). The source of the sample is a study of regulatory dendritic cells for organ transplantation. Study-level background: Monocytes received vitamin D3 on days 0 and 4, IL-10 on day 4.

Sequenced sample: naive CD4+ T cells from blood cultured with dendritic cells. As for subset: CD45RA+ naive T cells. V and J are TRBV30 and TRBJ2-5; TRBD2 agrees at 11 bases. The receptor comes from a human donor in good health. The CDR3 DNA is TGTGCCTGGACTCGGGTAGCGGGGGGGCTTTTTGACCAAGAGACCCAGTACTTC. It encodes CAWTRVAGGLFDQETQYF.